Listed below are T cell receptor beta chains from one sample, sequenced in a study of spatial heterogeneity in lung cancer. TCRdb reanalysed the 5' RACE reads using MiXCR and keeps one entry per CDR3 protein. The table has around 26,000 distinct CDR3 sequences, about 7% seen once. The sequenced sample was PBMCs, obtained at surgery. These receptors were collected from a male donor with early-stage non-small cell lung cancer. CDR3s include the opening cysteine and the closing phenylalanine or tryptophan. The D gene is left open where the match is weak. Each size is once, few, many, or a class for an expanded clone.

CAVQDAGGDGYTF,TGTGCCGTACAGGACGCGGGAGGTGATGGCTACACCTTC,13,TRBV10-3,TRBJ1-2,many,NA
CASSSSGTGILETQYF,TGTGCCAGCAGCTCATCCGGGACAGGCATTTTAGAGACCCAGTACTTC,16,TRBV14,TRBJ2-5,many,TRBD1
CAWGGGLGGYNEQFF,TGTGCCTGGGGAGGCGGTCTAGGGGGCTACAATGAGCAGTTCTTC,15,TRBV30,TRBJ2-1,many,NA
CASRESGGHTGELFF,TGTGCCAGCAGGGAGAGCGGGGGTCACACCGGGGAGCTGTTTTTT,15,TRBV6-2/TRBV6-3,TRBJ2-2,few,TRBD2
CATKLKEGKDYGYTF,TGTGCCACCAAACTAAAAGAGGGGAAGGACTATGGCTACACCTTC,15,TRBV12-3/TRBV12-4,TRBJ1-2,many,NA
CASSPPRETTEAFF,TGTGCCAGCAGCCCCCCCAGGGAGACCACTGAAGCTTTCTTT,14,TRBV7-2,TRBJ1-1,many,NA
CASSLLQVTEAFF,TGTGCCAGCAGTTTATTACAGGTCACTGAAGCTTTCTTT,13,TRBV28,TRBJ1-1,many,NA
CASSQGAGTAKETQYF,TGTGCCAGCAGCCAGGGGGCTGGGACAGCCAAAGAGACCCAGTACTTC,16,TRBV3-1,TRBJ2-5,few,TRBD1
CASSLEGYGYTF,TGTGCCAGCAGTTTGGAGGGGTATGGCTACACCTTC,12,TRBV28,TRBJ1-2,many,NA
CASSVALGSGYTF,TGTGCCAGCAGCGTAGCTCTTGGTAGTGGCTACACCTTC,13,TRBV9,TRBJ1-2,medium-sized,NA
CASSLGTTYEQYF,TGTGCCAGCAGCCTCGGGACGACCTACGAGCAGTACTTC,13,TRBV9,TRBJ2-7,many,NA